This T cell receptor (beta chain) originates from a study of blood T cell repertoires in COVID-19. Across the whole study: Sample material is recorded as cDNA or gDNA derived from T cells, B-cell-depleted T cells, or PBMCs.

Generated by immunoSEQ multiplex PCR, the TCRdb table keeps only in-frame clones and is missing some. The sample yields 350,000 to 450,000 clones, roughly nine tenths seen once. The CDR3 is 15 amino acids. Germline CDR1 SGHRS, CDR2 YFSETQ. V was shortened by 1 base and J by 7 bases, with 15 bases between the two germline ends. The genes are TRBV5-1 and TRBJ1-5; D possibly corresponds to TRBD1 (6 bases). The sample consisted of PBMCs or T cells enriched from blood (not recorded which). This receptor was obtained from a man aged 25-40 years who had recovered from COVID-19. CDR3 residues: CASSLYGDKRQPQHF. CDR3 sequence (DNA): TGCGCCAGCAGCTTGTACGGGGACAAAAGGCAGCCCCAGCATTTT.